This is a list of T cell receptor beta chains from one sample in a study of cytomegalovirus exposure and HLA in healthy donors. Clones were sequenced by immunoSEQ multiplex PCR, and TCRdb holds only the in-frame ones, with some missing. This sample yields roughly 220,000 clones, of which around 80% are seen a single time; about 14% belongs to the top ten. The sequencing sample was made of PBMCs. Every receptor here comes from a woman aged 25 to 39 in good health and CMV-seropositive. The CDR3 runs from the conserved cysteine through the conserved F or W. The D gene is left open where the match is weak. Only some rows state a clone size, as once, few, many or a class for expanded clones.

d_call clone_size j_call v_call cdr3_aa cdr3_nt
TRBD1 - TRBJ1-3 TRBV7-8 CASSLTGSGNTIYF TGTGCCAGCAGCTTGACAGGGTCCGGAAACACCATATATTTT
- - TRBJ1-5 TRBV5-6 CASSLGGTNQPQHF TGTGCCAGCAGCTTGGGGGGGACCAATCAGCCCCAGCATTTT
TRBD1 - TRBJ1-4 TRBV27 CASRDRETNEKLFF TGTGCCAGCAGGGACAGGGAAACTAATGAAAAACTGTTTTTT
- - TRBJ2-3 TRBV5-1 CASSFSAETSTDTQYF TGCGCCAGCAGCTTTTCGGCGGAAACTAGCACAGATACGCAGTATTTT
- once TRBJ2-7 TRBV5-1 CASQPSRGFYEQYF TGCGCCAGCCAGCCAAGCAGGGGATTCTACGAGCAGTACTTC
- - TRBJ2-6 TRBV4-3 CASSPSGFSGANVLTF TGCGCCAGCAGCCCATCAGGGTTCTCTGGGGCCAACGTCCTGACTTTC
- - TRBJ1-5 TRBV5-1 CASSTGTGNQPQHF TGCGCCAGCAGCACCGGGACGGGTAATCAGCCCCAGCATTTT
TRBD1 - TRBJ1-1 TRBV2 CASSTGTGGTEAFF TGTGCCAGCAGTACCGGGACAGGGGGCACTGAAGCTTTCTTT
- - TRBJ1-1 TRBV5-1 CASSYQGGEEVEAFF TGCGCCAGCAGCTACCAAGGGGGGGAGGAGGTTGAAGCTTTCTTT
- - TRBJ1-2 TRBV6-4 CASSDSTDSLYGYTF TGTGCCAGCAGTGACTCCACGGACAGTCTCTATGGCTACACCTTC
- - TRBJ2-2 TRBV6-5 CASGGVAGELFF TGTGCCTCCGGTGGGGTTGCCGGGGAGCTGTTTTTT
- - TRBJ1-2 TRBV19 CASSIRSRGGYTF TGTGCCAGTAGTATTAGGTCTCGGGGCGGCTACACCTTC
- few TRBJ2-1 TRBV20-1 CSVQSNEQFF TGCAGTGTGCAGAGCAATGAGCAGTTCTTC
- - TRBJ2-7 TRBV27 CASSLNWVRAVYEQYF TGTGCCAGCAGTTTAAATTGGGTCCGCGCGGTCTACGAGCAGTACTTC
- - TRBJ2-2 TRBV5-4 CASSLDFGRGSTGELFF TGTGCCAGCAGCTTGGATTTCGGCAGGGGCAGCACCGGGGAGCTGTTTTTT
- - TRBJ2-4 TRBV6-1 CASSDLGPDIQYF TGTGCCAGCAGTGATCTCGGTCCGGACATTCAGTACTTC
- - TRBJ1-4 TRBV30 CAWSGTFPPEKLFF TGTGCCTGGAGTGGTACGTTTCCCCCTGAAAAACTGTTTTTT
TRBD1 - TRBJ2-3 TRBV29-1 CSVSGGFNGDTQYF TGCAGCGTTTCAGGGGGTTTCAACGGAGATACGCAGTATTTT
- - TRBJ1-4 TRBV30 CAWSVTGTNEKLFF TGTGCCTGGAGTGTCACAGGGACTAATGAAAAACTGTTTTTT
- once TRBJ2-3 TRBV29-1 CSVGSGDTQYF TGCAGCGTCGGTAGTGGAGATACGCAGTATTTT
- - TRBJ2-7 TRBV27 CASSLTGKWYYEQYF TGTGCCAGCAGCCTTACAGGGAAATGGTACTACGAGCAGTACTTC
- - TRBJ2-7 TRBV9 CASSVEAGTYEQYF TGTGCCAGCAGCGTAGAAGCGGGTACTTACGAGCAGTACTTC
- - TRBJ2-7 TRBV30 CAWSYGSGEQYF TGTGCCTGGAGTTACGGGTCTGGCGAGCAGTACTTC
TRBD2 - TRBJ2-3 TRBV4-1 CASSHEASGSPRYTDTQYF TGCGCCAGCAGCCATGAAGCTAGCGGGAGCCCTAGGTACACAGATACGCAGTATTTT
- - TRBJ2-6 TRBV28 CASRSDGSGANVLTF TGTGCCAGCAGATCAGATGGCTCTGGGGCCAACGTCCTGACTTTC
- - TRBJ2-7 TRBV7-2 CASSSSLGYEQYF TGTGCCAGCAGCTCCTCCTTGGGTTACGAGCAGTACTTC
- - TRBJ1-1 TRBV30 CAWKSQDDTEAFF TGTGCCTGGAAAAGCCAGGACGACACTGAAGCTTTCTTT
- - TRBJ2-1 TRBV5-4 CASSSYNEQFF TGTGCCAGCAGCTCCTACAATGAGCAGTTCTTC
TRBD2 - TRBJ2-5 TRBV30 CAWSVDLAGATETQYF TGTGCCTGGAGTGTGGATCTAGCGGGAGCCACAGAGACCCAGTACTTC
- - TRBJ1-2 TRBV5-1 CASSRDPVYGYTF TGCGCCAGCAGCCGGGACCCCGTCTATGGCTACACCTTC
TRBD1 - TRBJ1-1 TRBV29-1 CSVEADRGAFF TGCAGCGTTGAAGCCGACAGGGGAGCTTTCTTT
- once TRBJ2-7 TRBV29-1 CSVEFTSYEQYF TGCAGCGTTGAATTCACTTCCTACGAGCAGTACTTC
- - TRBJ2-1 TRBV29-1 CSAMRDNEQFF TGCAGCGCCATGCGAGACAATGAGCAGTTCTTC
- - TRBJ1-2 TRBV28 CASSTNPGPDGFGYTF TGTGCCAGCAGTACGAACCCGGGACCCGACGGGTTTGGCTACACCTTC
TRBD2 few TRBJ2-3 TRBV6-6 CASSFGLAGGTDTQYF TGTGCCAGCAGTTTCGGACTAGCGGGAGGGACAGATACGCAGTATTTT
- - TRBJ2-5 TRBV28 CASTKDSQETQYF TGTGCCAGCACCAAGGACAGTCAAGAGACCCAGTACTTC
- - TRBJ1-1 TRBV27 CASSFTPRDTEAFF TGTGCCAGCAGTTTCACCCCCCGGGACACTGAAGCTTTCTTT
TRBD1 - TRBJ1-2 TRBV6-5 CASKRGQGDGYTF TGTGCCAGCAAACGGGGACAGGGAGATGGCTACACCTTC
- - TRBJ2-2 TRBV18 CASSPPSSPGELFF TGTGCCAGCTCACCACCTTCTTCTCCCGGGGAGCTGTTTTTT
TRBD1 - TRBJ1-2 TRBV6-1 CASSSGQGVPGYTF TGTGCCAGCAGTTCGGGACAGGGAGTTCCTGGCTACACCTTC
- few TRBJ2-5 TRBV25-1 CASSEWGPGETQYF TGTGCCAGCAGTGAATGGGGTCCTGGGGAGACCCAGTACTTC
- - TRBJ2-2 TRBV10-1 CASRAKRNTGELFF TGCGCCAGCAGGGCTAAGCGGAACACCGGGGAGCTGTTTTTT
- once TRBJ1-5 TRBV28 CASKGSSMGQRGHQPQHF TGTGCCAGCAAAGGGAGTAGTATGGGACAACGGGGACACCAGCCCCAGCATTTT
- - TRBJ2-7 TRBV6-6 CASSYSAPTYEQYF TGTGCCAGCAGTTACTCTGCACCTACCTACGAGCAGTACTTC
- - TRBJ2-1 TRBV5-6 CASSLSPSSYNEQFF TGTGCCAGCAGCTTATCACCCAGCTCCTACAATGAGCAGTTCTTC
- - TRBJ2-1 TRBV7-6 CASSLNEMVTSPVFHRYNEQFF TGTGCCAGCAGCTTAAATGAAATGGTTACGTCCCCCGTATTCCACCGGTACAATGAGCAGTTCTTC
- - TRBJ2-2 TRBV30 CAWSVAAGYTGELFF TGTGCCTGGAGTGTAGCGGCGGGATACACCGGGGAGCTGTTTTTT
- - TRBJ1-5 TRBV28 CASSSQGAVNQPQHF TGTGCCAGCAGTTCTCAGGGAGCAGTTAATCAGCCCCAGCATTTT
- - TRBJ2-7 TRBV19 CASSIFEGYEQYF TGTGCCAGTAGTATATTCGAGGGCTACGAGCAGTACTTC
- - TRBJ2-7 TRBV5-1 CASSPVGESYEQYF TGCGCCAGCAGCCCGGTGGGGGAAAGCTACGAGCAGTACTTC
- - TRBJ1-5 TRBV7-2 CASAPFSLPQHF TGTGCCAGCGCCCCTTTTAGTCTGCCCCAGCATTTT
- few TRBJ1-2 TRBV10-3 CAISDAGYGYTF TGTGCCATCAGTGATGCAGGGTATGGCTACACCTTC
- - TRBJ2-3 TRBV7-9 CASGRTTTDTQYF TGTGCCAGCGGTCGCACCACCACAGATACGCAGTATTTT
- - TRBJ2-5 TRBV5-6 CASSLRRQGPGGTQYF TGTGCCAGCAGCTTACGTAGACAGGGCCCCGGGGGGACCCAGTACTTC